This T cell receptor beta chain derives from a study of blood T cell repertoires in COVID-19. Study-wide context: Whether acute or convalescent, the COVID-19 samples came from the United States, Italy and Spain. The cDNA or gDNA used as material had been derived from T cells, B-cell-depleted T cells, or PBMCs.

Original handling: Researchers report that nucleated cell counts were estimated from reference gene primer amplification. The data were produced by immunoSEQ multiplex PCR, yet TCRdb's version contains in-frame clones alone and is incomplete. V, J and clone size were drawn from that table, and D and trimming were deduced from the DNA. The data hold hundreds of thousands of clones, with 70% to 90% observed a single time. Followed longitudinally, the Seattle patients had been enrolled during active infection. This TCR derives from a woman aged 55 to 70 with COVID-19, enrolled during active disease. Sequencing input: peripheral blood.

CDR3 loop: CASSLVTGYAYGYTF. The CDR3 region has the DNA TGCGCCAGCAGCTTGGTGACAGGGTATGCCTATGGCTACACCTTC. The rearrangement links TRBV5-1 to TRBJ1-2; 7 bases match TRBD1. The CDR3 sequence is 15 residues long. Per the germline V gene, CDR1 is SGHRS and CDR2 is YFSETQ. The V and J ends lost 0 bases and 4 bases, in that order; junction bases with no gene match: 6.